These 4 T cell receptor beta chains came from one sample sequenced in a study of blood T cell repertoires in COVID-19. This table comes from immunoSEQ multiplex PCR, and its TCRdb copy is limited to in-frame clones, with some not included. This sample carries some 62,000 clones, around 86% of them seen once, and the ten largest clones take around 1.3%. Input material: peripheral blood. The source of these receptors is an elderly woman with acute or convalescent COVID-19.

This chain uses TRBV2 with TRBJ2-7; weak D call: TRBD1 (6 bases). V was cut by 2 bases and J by 5 bases, with 16 bases left in between. The germline V gene has CDR1 SNHLY and CDR2 FYNNEI. The CDR3 length is 15 residues. The CDR3 sequence is CASSEQGHVDHEQYF. For the CDR3, the DNA is TGTGCCAGCAGTGAACAGGGACATGTCGATCACGAGCAGTACTTC.

The rearrangement links TRBV29-1 to TRBJ1-2; no clear D. This CDR3 is 13 amino acids long. Germline CDR1 SQVTM, CDR2 ANQGSEA. V gave up 4 bases and J gave up 7 bases, with 16 bases separating them. CDR3 amino acids: CSVVSPGVSGYTF. The CDR3 nucleotides read TGCAGCGTTGTTTCTCCCGGGGTCAGTGGCTACACCTTC.

The chain carries TRBV5-1 and TRBJ2-7; 10 bases line up with TRBD1. With V trimmed by 0 bases and J by 6 bases, 6 bases remained unmatched. Germline lookup yields CDR1 SGHRS and CDR2 YFSETQ. CDR3 length: 15 amino acids. The CDR3 loop reads CASSLAGTGAGEQYF. The DNA of the CDR3 is TGCGCCAGCAGCTTGGCGGGGACAGGGGCAGGCGAGCAGTACTTC. Based on the CDR3 plus reference TRBV5-1 and TRBJ2-7, the full variable domain is KAGVTQTPRYLIKTRGQQVTLSCSPISGHRSVSWYQQTPGQGLQFLFEYFSETQRNKGNFPGRFSGRQFSNSRSEMNVSTLELGDSALYLCASSLAGTGAGEQYFGPGTRLTVT.

V and J are TRBV20-1 and TRBJ1-2; 8 bases match TRBD1. The CDR3 consists of 15 residues. Germline CDR1 reads DFQATT; CDR2 reads SNEGSKA (reference sequence). The J segment lost 4 bases and the V segment lost 3 bases, leaving 10 bases of the junction unmatched. CDR3 protein: CSASKPQGAGYGYTF. The CDR3 DNA follows: TGCAGTGCTAGTAAACCGCAGGGGGCGGGCTATGGCTACACCTTC.